These 23 T cell receptor beta chains were all obtained from the same sample, sequenced in a study of blood T cell repertoires in COVID-19. The method was immunoSEQ multiplex PCR; TCRdb's version includes in-frame clones alone and lacks a portion of them. This table has 130,000 or so clones, about 76% appearing once. Sequenced: peripheral blood. All receptors derive from a man older than 75 with acute or convalescent COVID-19.

V usage is TRBV6-5 and J usage is TRBJ1-1; a possible D gene is TRBD1 (5 bases). Germline V lookup: CDR1 MNHEY, CDR2 SVGAGI. The V gene lost 4 bases and the J gene lost 0 bases, with 12 bases spanning the gap. This CDR3 region has 15 residues. The CDR3 sequence: CASSSPGGVNTEAFF. DNA for the CDR3: TGTGCCAGCAGTTCGCCGGGGGGGGTGAACACTGAAGCTTTCTTT.

Written as DNA, the CDR3 is TGTGCCAGCAGTGAACAGCCCCCTAGGAATGAGCAGTTCTTC. Encoded protein: CASSEQPPRNEQFF. This chain uses TRBV2 with TRBJ2-1; D not resolved. Germline V CDR1 and CDR2: SNHLY, FYNNEI. The V end was cut by 2 bases, the J end by 7 bases, with 12 bases between. The CDR3 contains 14 residues.

This clone was counted between two and nine times. V is TRBV28 and J is TRBJ2-7; TRBD1 aligns across 7 bases. The CDR3 runs 15 residues. The junction had 10 bases not matched to a gene; V was cut back by 5 bases and J by 3 bases. Germline CDR1 reads MDHEN; CDR2 reads SYDVKM. CDR3 protein: CASSRPTGSRYEQYF. The CDR3 nucleotides are TGTGCCAGCAGTCGTCCGACAGGGTCCCGCTACGAGCAGTACTTC.

This clone was detected many times. This chain links TRBV2 with TRBJ2-5; 8 bases agree with TRBD2. In germline, CDR1 is SNHLY, CDR2 FYNNEI. V was pared by 8 bases and J by 1 base, with 3 bases of the junction left unmatched. The CDR3 is made up of 13 amino acids. The DNA of the CDR3 is TGTGCCAGCTTAGCGGGGCGCCAAGAGACCCAGTACTTC. As protein: CASLAGRQETQYF.

This chain links TRBV6-2 or TRBV6-3 with TRBJ2-7; D is undetermined. V shed 6 bases and J shed 4 bases, with 10 bases lying between them. CDR1 is MNHEY and CDR2 is SVGEGT in the germline V gene. The CDR3 runs to 12 residues. DNA for the CDR3: TGTGCCAGCAGCCCTTTGAGTTACGAGCAGTACTTC. This encodes CASSPLSYEQYF.

The V and J genes are TRBV3-1 (or the pseudogene TRBV3-2) and TRBJ2-5; 7 bases agree with TRBD2. The CDR3 spans 14 residues. The germline V gene has CDR1 LGHDT and CDR2 YNNKEL (reference sequence). The trim removed 3 bases at V and 2 bases at J, leaving 3 bases unmatched. Here the CDR3 reads CASSQGLHQETQYF. CDR3 DNA: TGTGCCAGCAGCCAGGGACTACATCAAGAGACCCAGTACTTC.

The sample holds a few counts of this clone. The chain links TRBV27 to TRBJ2-2, with D perhaps matching TRBD1 (8 bases). CDR1 and CDR2 from the germline V gene are MNHEY and SMNVEV (reference sequence). Between the trimmed V and J ends, which lost 7 bases and 4 bases, there was a span of 16 bases. CDR3 length equals 15 residues. The CDR3 sequence: CASKGGTGLTGELFF. CDR3 bases: TGTGCCAGCAAGGGGGGGACAGGCCTCACCGGGGAGCTGTTTTTT.

This clone was recorded a few times. The V call is TRBV29-1, the J call TRBJ1-5, with 7 nucleotides matching TRBD1. This CDR3 is built from 14 residues. J gave up 2 bases and V 6 bases, and 7 bases lay outside the gene matches. Germline-derived CDR1 and CDR2 are SQVTM and ANQGSEA. In DNA form, the CDR3 reads TGCAGCGTATCAGGGGGTGGAGGCAATCAGCCCCAGCATTTT. It specifies CSVSGGGGNQPQHF.

V usage is TRBV18 and J usage is TRBJ2-3, with D maybe TRBD1 (6 bases). Between the trimmed V and J ends, which lost 5 bases and 6 bases, there was a span of 6 bases. Germline V gene data show CDR1 as KGHSH and CDR2 as LQKENI. This CDR3 has 11 residues. The chain's CDR3 is CASSTGDTQYF. As DNA, the CDR3 is TGTGCCAGCTCAACAGGGGATACGCAGTATTTT.

J is TRBJ1-5 and V is TRBV7-8; D perhaps matches TRBD1 (6 bases). Germline values: CDR1 SGHVS, CDR2 FQNEAQ. The V gene lost 1 base and the J gene lost 7 bases, with 14 bases spanning the gap. The CDR3 runs 15 residues. The CDR3 loop reads CASSLGGWGLQPQHF. The CDR3, as DNA: TGTGCCAGCAGCTTAGGGGGTTGGGGGCTACAGCCCCAGCATTTT.

This clone was found a few times. The V gene is TRBV19, the J gene TRBJ2-2, with 9 nucleotides matching TRBD1. The CDR3 totals 17 residues. The trim removed 5 bases at V and 7 bases at J, leaving 14 bases unmatched. Germline values: CDR1 LNHDA, CDR2 SQIVND (reference sequence). The CDR3, as DNA: TGTGCCAGTAGTTTCCTCCGAGACAGGGGGTTCAGCGGGGAGCTGTTTTTT. The encoded protein is CASSFLRDRGFSGELFF.

The gene calls are TRBV11-2 and TRBJ1-2, with 7 bases that match TRBD1. Germline CDR1 SGHAT, CDR2 FQNNGV. The J segment lost 2 bases and the V segment lost 5 bases, leaving 14 bases of the junction unmatched. The CDR3 totals 17 residues. The DNA of the CDR3 is TGTGCCAGCAGCGGTCTCCGGGACAGCTCGAGCAACTATGGCTACACCTTC. It specifies CASSGLRDSSSNYGYTF.

The V and J genes are TRBV27 and TRBJ2-7, with 9 nucleotides matching TRBD2. Germline CDR1 reads MNHEY; CDR2 reads SMNVEV (reference sequence). The CDR3 is 14 residues long. V dropped 3 bases and J dropped 7; count of bases not matched to a gene: 7. CDR3 coding DNA: TGTGCCAGCAGTTTGGGACTAGCTTTTGAAGAGCAGTACTTC. It specifies CASSLGLAFEEQYF.

For the CDR3, the DNA is TGCGCCAGCAGCCAAGATCCTATCAGACCGGGACAGCTAAACATTCAGTACTTC. Translation gives CASSQDPIRPGQLNIQYF. V and J are TRBV4-1 and TRBJ2-4; 7 bases match TRBD1. The CDR3 is 18 residues long. V shed 0 bases and J 6 bases; nucleotides not matched to a gene: 14. CDR1 is MGHRA and CDR2 is YSYEKL in the germline V gene.

This clone was seen only a few times. The J gene is TRBJ2-7, the V gene TRBV30; D is uncertain. CDR1 and CDR2 from the germline V gene are GTSNPN and SVGIG (reference sequence). Trimming took off 2 bases at V and 5 bases at J, with 13 bases between the two ends. The CDR3 length is 13 residues. The chain's CDR3 is CAWSSHYSHEQYF. DNA of the CDR3: TGTGCCTGGAGTAGCCACTATAGCCACGAGCAGTACTTC.

J is TRBJ2-1 and V is TRBV7-2, with 10 nucleotides matching TRBD2. The ends lost 1 base at V and 7 bases at J; junction bases unmatched: 7. Germline values: CDR1 SGHTA, CDR2 FQGNSA. The CDR3 sequence is 16 residues long. This CDR3 reads CASSLDPAGGRNEQFF. The DNA for the CDR3 is TGTGCCAGCAGCTTAGATCCAGCGGGGGGGCGGAATGAGCAGTTCTTC.

The chain joins TRBV6-2 or TRBV6-3 to TRBJ2-1, with TRBD2 matching over 11 bases. Germline V lookup: CDR1 MNHEY, CDR2 SVGEGT. V was pared by 6 bases and J by 12 bases, with 19 bases of the junction left unmatched. The CDR3 covers 17 residues. CDR3 residues: CASSPTLAGGPEGVQFF. The CDR3 region has the DNA TGTGCCAGCAGCCCTACCCTAGCGGGGGGCCCGGAAGGTGTGCAGTTCTTC.

The chain employs TRBV2 and TRBJ2-2; the match to TRBD2 covers 7 bases. The germline gives CDR1 SNHLY, CDR2 FYNNEI. CDR3 length equals 14 residues. V lost 4 bases and J lost 5; bases outside the gene matches: 4. The CDR3 DNA follows: TGTGCCAGCAGTGTAAAGGGAGGGACCGGGGAGCTGTTTTTT. Translating gives CASSVKGGTGELFF.

The rearrangement uses TRBV19 and TRBJ1-2; D call uncertain. The germline CDR1 and CDR2 sequences are LNHDA and SQIVND (reference sequence). Trimming took 3 bases from V and 0 from J, leaving 11 bases between them. The CDR3 contains 15 residues. The CDR3 bases are TGTGCCAGTAGTATGACTGCTAAAGCTAACTATGGCTACACCTTC. Encoded protein: CASSMTAKANYGYTF.

This sequence joins TRBV5-6 and TRBJ1-5; D may be TRBD1 (5 bases). The CDR3 sequence is 17 residues long. Germline-derived CDR1 and CDR2 are SGHDT and YYEEEE. V shed 3 bases and J shed 0 bases, with 16 bases lying between them. In nucleotides, the CDR3 is TGTGCCAGCAGCTCGTGGGGCAGTAAATATAGCAATCAGCCCCAGCATTTT. Protein sequence: CASSSWGSKYSNQPQHF.

The V call is TRBV29-1, the J call TRBJ2-5, with 7 bases matching TRBD1. CDR3 length: 13 residues. Germline-derived CDR1 and CDR2 are SQVTM and ANQGSEA. Trimming removed 3 bases from V and 4 bases from J; junction bases left unmatched: 5. CDR3 nucleotides: TGCAGCGTTGACGGGGCAGGGGGAGAGACCCAGTACTTC. This encodes CSVDGAGGETQYF. Together with reference TRBV29-1 and TRBJ2-5, the CDR3 gives the full variable domain: SAVISQKPSRDICQRGTSLTIQCQVDSQVTMMFWYRQQPGQSLTLIATANQGSEATYESGFVIDKFPISRPNLTFSTLTVSNMSPEDSSIYLCSVDGAGGETQYFGPGTRLLVL.

V is TRBV3-1 (or the pseudogene TRBV3-2) and J is TRBJ1-4, with 7 bases matching TRBD1. Trimming removed 4 bases from V and 4 bases from J; junction bases left unmatched: 9. The CDR3 totals 16 residues. The germline V gene encodes CDR1 LGHDT and CDR2 YNNKEL (reference sequence). The CDR3 is CASSRSPGQLNEKLFF. The DNA of the CDR3 is TGTGCCAGCAGCCGTAGTCCGGGACAGCTTAATGAAAAACTGTTTTTT.

This sequence joins TRBV19 and TRBJ2-7, with TRBD1 matching 8 bases. Germline loops: CDR1 LNHDA, CDR2 SQIVND (reference sequence). Trimming cost V 3 bases and J 6 bases; bases outside gene matches: 7. The CDR3 is 14 amino acids. This CDR3 reads CASSIRQGASEQYF. In DNA, the CDR3 is TGTGCCAGTAGTATCAGGCAGGGGGCGTCCGAGCAGTACTTC. The full variable domain, in which reference TRBV19 and TRBJ2-7 provide the parts outside the CDR3, is DGGITQSPKYLFRKEGQNVTLSCEQNLNHDAMYWYRQDPGQGLRLIYYSQIVNDFQKGDIAEGYSVSREKKESFPLTVTSAQKNPTAFYLCASSIRQGASEQYFGPGTRLTVT.